The sequence of this TCR beta chain was determined in a study of blood T cell repertoires in COVID-19. Background on the study: T cells, B-cell-depleted T cells, or PBMCs provided the cDNA or gDNA that served as material.

This clone was observed a single time. Generated by immunoSEQ multiplex PCR, the TCRdb table keeps only in-frame clones and is missing some. The sample shows fewer than 250,000 clones, just under 85% of them seen only once. Germline loops: CDR1 SGHNT, CDR2 YENEEA. The CDR3 runs 14 residues. Between the trimmed V and J ends, which lost 5 bases and 4 bases, there was a span of 14 bases. V and J are TRBV11-3 and TRBJ1-1, with a possible D match to TRBD1 (5 bases). The sequenced sample was peripheral blood. The TCR originated in a man between 45 and 60 years old with acute or convalescent COVID-19. The CDR3 reads CASSRDFGGTEAFF. The CDR3 DNA reads as TGTGCCAGCAGCCGTGACTTCGGGGGCACTGAAGCTTTCTTT.